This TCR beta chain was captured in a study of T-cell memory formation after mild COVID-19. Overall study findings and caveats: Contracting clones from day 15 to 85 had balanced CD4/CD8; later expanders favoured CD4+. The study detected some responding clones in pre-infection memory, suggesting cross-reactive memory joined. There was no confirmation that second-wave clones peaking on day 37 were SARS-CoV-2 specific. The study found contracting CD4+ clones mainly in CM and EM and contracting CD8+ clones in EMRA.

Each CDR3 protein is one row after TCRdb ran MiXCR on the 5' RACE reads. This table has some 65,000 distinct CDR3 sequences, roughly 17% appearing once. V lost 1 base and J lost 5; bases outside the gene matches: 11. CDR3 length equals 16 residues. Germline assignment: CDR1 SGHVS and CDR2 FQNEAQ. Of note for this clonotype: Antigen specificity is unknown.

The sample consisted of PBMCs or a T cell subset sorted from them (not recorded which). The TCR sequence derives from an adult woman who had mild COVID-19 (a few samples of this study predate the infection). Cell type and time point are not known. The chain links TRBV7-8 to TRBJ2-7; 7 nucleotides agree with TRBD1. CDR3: CASSLVWGQGVNEQYF. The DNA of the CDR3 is TGTGCCAGCAGCTTAGTCTGGGGCCAGGGGGTTAACGAGCAGTACTTC.